A single sample is the source of the 28 T cell receptor beta chains below, sequenced in a study of blood T cell repertoires in COVID-19 (dated by TCRdb to between 2020 and 2021). The method behind the library was the immunoSEQ multiplex PCR assay. In TCRdb, the immuneACCESS table is reduced to in-frame sequences with V and J assigned. These tables do not hold every clone; where another copy was compared, an unresolved V gene accounts for under half, and the others remain unexplained. The sample records about 220,000 clones, 88% of which are singletons. Of the sample, about 2.6% is held by the ten largest clones. The sequenced sample consisted of PBMCs or T cells enriched from blood (not recorded which). All receptors come from a woman aged 30 to 39 who had recovered from COVID-19.

The CDR3 sequence: CATSRVVRGIGNTIYF. In DNA form, the CDR3 reads TGTGCCACCAGCAGAGTGGTCCGGGGAATCGGAAACACCATATATTTT. The J gene is TRBJ1-3, the V gene TRBV15; D remains ambiguous. This CDR3 is built from 16 residues. Trimming stripped 1 base from V and 4 bases from J, with 14 bases between. Germline CDR1 LNHNV, CDR2 YYDKDF (reference sequence).

V and J are TRBV19 and TRBJ2-1; D is perhaps TRBD2 (7 bases). The CDR3 spans 14 residues. Trimming cost V 7 bases and J 11 bases, with 21 bases left between them. From germline, CDR1 is LNHDA and CDR2 SQIVND (reference sequence). In DNA, the CDR3 is TGTGCCAGTATCCCAGGGCGGGGGCATGGGAAGCAGTTCTTC. Its translation: CASIPGRGHGKQFF.

V is TRBV7-9 and J is TRBJ2-4, with D perhaps matching TRBD1 (5 bases). CDR1 and CDR2 (germline): SEHNR, FQNEAQ (reference sequence). The V end was cut by 1 base, the J end by 10 bases, with 17 bases between. The CDR3 runs to 15 residues. The CDR3 reads CASSLGQIQKQIQYF. The CDR3 DNA sequence: TGTGCCAGCAGCTTAGGACAGATACAAAAACAGATTCAGTACTTC.

Only one count was recorded for this clone. The chain links TRBV3-1 (or the pseudogene TRBV3-2) to TRBJ1-1; a possible D gene is TRBD1 (6 bases). There are 14 residues in the CDR3. V gave up 3 bases and J gave up 1 base, with 9 bases separating them. Germline CDR1 and CDR2: LGHDT and YNNKEL (reference sequence). The CDR3 here is CASSQSDRNTEAFF. The DNA for the CDR3 is TGTGCCAGCAGCCAGTCGGACAGGAACACTGAAGCTTTCTTT.

This chain uses TRBV5-1 with TRBJ2-1, with 9 nucleotides matching TRBD2. J lost 6 bases, V lost 4 bases, and 5 bases had no gene match. This CDR3 comprises 14 residues. The germline V gene encodes CDR1 SGHRS and CDR2 YFSETQ. The CDR3, as DNA: TGCGCCAGCAGCCCCGGGACTAGCAGCAATGAGCAGTTCTTC. Translated, it gives CASSPGTSSNEQFF.

This chain joins TRBV3-1 (or the pseudogene TRBV3-2) and TRBJ1-5, with a weak D call TRBD1 (5 bases). From germline, CDR1 is LGHDT and CDR2 YNNKEL (reference sequence). This CDR3 region has 12 residues. Trimming left V 1 base short and J 9 bases short, with 7 bases between. The CDR3 region has the DNA TGTGCCAGCAGCCAAGGGGGGGGGCCCCAGCATTTT. As protein: CASSQGGGPQHF.

This clone was observed many times. In DNA form, the CDR3 reads TGTGCCAGCAGTGACGGGACAGGGGCGGAAGAGCAGTACTTC. This gives the protein CASSDGTGAEEQYF. This sequence joins TRBV6-1 and TRBJ2-7; 10 bases align to TRBD1. V was pared by 3 bases and J by 7 bases, with 6 bases of the junction left unmatched. CDR1 is MNHNS, CDR2 SASEGT, per germline. The CDR3 is 14 amino acids.

A single count supports this clone. V usage is TRBV6-2 or TRBV6-3 and J usage is TRBJ1-5; no clear D. CDR1 and CDR2 from the germline V gene are MNHEY and SVGEGT. V was pared by 0 bases and J by 7 bases, with 13 bases between. This CDR3 region has 15 residues. CDR3 protein: CASSYSSGREQPQHF. The CDR3 DNA sequence: TGTGCCAGCAGTTACTCGTCCGGAAGGGAGCAGCCCCAGCATTTT.

V gene TRBV7-3 combines with J gene TRBJ1-3; D ambiguous. The CDR3 has 15 residues. Trimming shortened V by 0 bases and J by 2 bases, and 8 bases separated the two germline ends. Germline CDR1 SGHTA, CDR2 FQGTGA. This chain's CDR3 is CASSLTAGTGNTIYF. In DNA form, the CDR3 reads TGTGCCAGCAGCTTAACGGCGGGGACTGGAAACACCATATATTTT.

A single count supports this clone. The chain carries TRBV5-1 and TRBJ1-2; a weak D match, TRBD1 (5 bases). V was shortened by 0 bases and J by 8 bases, with 14 bases between the two germline ends. Germline V lookup: CDR1 SGHRS, CDR2 YFSETQ. This CDR3 contains 14 residues. The chain's CDR3 is CASSLETVGRGYTF. The DNA of the CDR3 is TGCGCCAGCAGCTTGGAGACAGTTGGACGAGGCTACACCTTC.

The sample holds one count of this clone. The chain links TRBV6-2 or TRBV6-3 to TRBJ1-5; no clear D gene. The germline gives CDR1 MNHEY, CDR2 SVGEGT. The germline V and J ends were trimmed by 0 bases and 4 bases, with 7 bases remaining between them. This CDR3 contains 14 residues. For the CDR3, the DNA is TGTGCCAGCAGTTACTCGTCCCTGAATCAGCCCCAGCATTTT. Translating it yields CASSYSSLNQPQHF.

This clone was detected once. V and J are TRBV27 and TRBJ1-2; D call uncertain. Germline CDR1 MNHEY, CDR2 SMNVEV (reference sequence). V was cut by 3 bases and J by 2 bases, with 7 bases left in between. CDR3 length: 13 residues. CDR3 nucleotide sequence: TGTGCCAGCAGTTTCCTACCAAACTATGGCTACACCTTC. It is translated as CASSFLPNYGYTF.

This clone has only one observation. The V call is TRBV15, the J call TRBJ1-2; TRBD1 is a possible D gene (6 bases). CDR1 and CDR2 (germline): LNHNV, YYDKDF (reference sequence). The CDR3 length is 15 residues. V lost 0 bases, J lost 9 bases, and 17 bases lay in between. CDR3 sequence (DNA): TGTGCCACCAGCAGAGATCTCCGGACAGATAACCGCTACACCTTC. It yields the protein CATSRDLRTDNRYTF.

About this clone: A much larger clonotype is one base distant, so this may be a read error. The chain is built from TRBV4-1 and TRBJ1-5, with D perhaps TRBD1 (6 bases). Germline values: CDR1 MGHRA, CDR2 YSYEKL. CDR3 size: 13 residues. Between the trimmed V and J ends, which lost 5 bases and 2 bases, there was a span of 7 bases. CDR3 protein: CASSYRGNQPQHF. The CDR3 coding sequence is TGCGCCAGCAGCTACAGGGGCAATCAGCCCCAGCATTTT.

The chain employs TRBV7-9 and TRBJ2-1; 8 bases are shared with TRBD1. This CDR3 contains 16 residues. Trimming removed 0 bases from V and 8 bases from J; junction bases left unmatched: 9. Germline V gene lookup returns CDR1 SEHNR and CDR2 FQNEAQ (reference sequence). The CDR3: CASSLAWQGAGDEQFF. DNA for the CDR3: TGTGCCAGCAGCTTAGCTTGGCAGGGGGCAGGGGATGAGCAGTTCTTC. The variable domain in full, completed from reference TRBV7-9 and TRBJ2-1, reads DTGVSQNPRHKITKRGQNVTFRCDPISEHNRLYWYRQTLGQGPEFLTYFQNEAQLEKSRLLSDRFSAERPKGSFSTLEIQRTEQGDSAMYLCASSLAWQGAGDEQFFGPGTRLTVL.

The CDR3, as DNA: TGTGCCAGCAGCGACAAGGACAGGGTGGACACTGAAGCTTTCTTT. Translated: CASSDKDRVDTEAFF. The gene calls are TRBV9 and TRBJ1-1, with TRBD1 matching over 8 bases. The germline V gene encodes CDR1 SGDLS and CDR2 YYNGEE. The CDR3 length is 15 residues. The V and J ends lost 3 bases and 3 bases, in that order; junction bases with no gene match: 7.

V gene TRBV12-3 or TRBV12-4 combines with J gene TRBJ1-1; TRBD1 might be the D (5 bases). V lost 5 bases and J 2 bases, leaving 9 bases between the germline ends. This CDR3 contains 13 residues. Written as DNA, the CDR3 is TGTGCCAGCAGTCCGGACACCAACACTGAAGCTTTCTTT. The encoded protein is CASSPDTNTEAFF.

This chain connects TRBV4-2 to TRBJ1-2, with 7 positions matching TRBD1. Germline CDR1 is LGHNA and CDR2 is YNFKEQ. The junction had 9 bases not matched to a gene; V was cut back by 4 bases and J by 7 bases. The CDR3 runs 14 residues. CDR3 in DNA: TGTGCCAGCAGCCCAGACAGGGAAGTGGGTGGCTACACCTTC. It yields the protein CASSPDREVGGYTF.

The chain is built from TRBV6-2 or TRBV6-3 and TRBJ2-2, with a possible D match to TRBD2 (5 bases). Germline loops: CDR1 MNHEY, CDR2 SVGEGT. The CDR3 has 16 residues. V lost 4 bases, J lost 3 bases, and 15 bases lay in between. The CDR3 DNA reads TGTGCCAGCAGTTTTTTTTGGCTAGCTTACACCGGGGAGCTGTTTTTT. Amino acids: CASSFFWLAYTGELFF.

The rearrangement uses TRBV12-3 or TRBV12-4 and TRBJ1-2; possibly TRBD1 for D (6 bases). CDR3 length: 13 residues. Trimming stripped 6 bases from V and 5 bases from J, with 13 bases between. The CDR3 DNA follows: TGTGCCAGCAGCCACGGACAGAGATATGGCTACACCTTC. Encoded protein: CASSHGQRYGYTF.

The chain combines TRBV6-5 with TRBJ1-2, with D possibly being TRBD1 (5 bases). V lost 5 bases to trimming and J lost 3 bases, with 10 bases between them. This CDR3 has 13 amino acids. The V gene's germline CDR1 is MNHEY and CDR2 SVGAGI. This chain's CDR3 is CASSPTDYYGYTF. The CDR3 DNA reads TGTGCCAGCAGTCCGACAGACTACTATGGCTACACCTTC.

The rearrangement links TRBV6-1 to TRBJ1-2; D is ambiguous. Germline V gives CDR1 MNHNS, CDR2 SASEGT. The V and J ends lost 2 bases and 7 bases respectively, with 11 bases between them. The CDR3 contains 13 residues. Here the CDR3 reads CASSESPSLGYTF. CDR3 nucleotides: TGTGCCAGCAGTGAAAGCCCGTCGCTTGGCTACACCTTC.

The chain combines TRBV28 with TRBJ1-1; D may be TRBD1 (6 bases). Trimming stripped 3 bases from V and 5 bases from J, with 16 bases between. Germline V gives CDR1 MDHEN, CDR2 SYDVKM. The CDR3 extends over 15 amino acids. CDR3 region: CASSLSDPRGTEAFF. CDR3 in DNA: TGTGCCAGCAGTTTGTCAGACCCAAGGGGGACTGAAGCTTTCTTT.

The V and J genes are TRBV11-3 and TRBJ2-1; D remains ambiguous. V gave up 0 bases and J gave up 5 bases, with 11 bases separating them. Per germline, CDR1 SGHNT and CDR2 YENEEA. The CDR3 sequence is 15 residues long. The CDR3 sequence is CASSLDRSTNNEQFF. The CDR3 region has the DNA TGTGCCAGCAGCTTAGATAGGAGTACTAACAATGAGCAGTTCTTC.

The J gene is TRBJ1-2, the V gene TRBV3-1 (or the pseudogene TRBV3-2); D gene unclear. CDR1 is LGHDT and CDR2 is YNNKEL in the germline V gene (reference sequence). Trimming pared 3 bases from V and 4 bases from J, leaving 12 bases between. This CDR3 has 14 amino acids. This chain's CDR3 is CASSHAPGGYGYTF. The CDR3 DNA reads as TGTGCCAGCAGCCACGCGCCGGGTGGCTATGGCTACACCTTC.

J is TRBJ1-1 and V is TRBV19; a possible D gene is TRBD1 (5 bases). The CDR3 has 13 residues. Germline CDR1 reads LNHDA; CDR2 reads SQIVND (reference sequence). V was clipped by 8 bases and J by 2 bases, with 12 bases between them. In nucleotides, the CDR3 is TGTGCCAGTGCTGGGACTGTAAACACTGAAGCTTTCTTT. Its protein is CASAGTVNTEAFF.

The chain uses TRBV29-1 and TRBJ1-1, with D possibly being TRBD1 (5 bases). The CDR3 spans 13 residues. V was clipped by 5 bases and J by 4 bases, with 14 bases between them. Looked up from germline, CDR1 is SQVTM and CDR2 is ANQGSEA. CDR3 region: CSVYTNQGTEAFF. The DNA of the CDR3 is TGCAGCGTTTACACCAACCAGGGCACTGAAGCTTTCTTT.

The J gene is TRBJ2-1, the V gene TRBV4-3, with TRBD2 matching over 11 bases. There are 14 residues in the CDR3. The V segment lost 3 bases and the J segment 7 bases; nucleotides outside the gene matches: 2. CDR1 and CDR2 (germline): LGHNA, YSLEER. The CDR3 DNA is TGCGCCAGCAGCCATCTAGCGGGGGGTAATGAGCAGTTCTTC. The encoded protein is CASSHLAGGNEQFF.